A selection of T cell receptor beta chains follows, all from one sample in a study of T cell responses to AZD1222 COVID-19 vaccine. The repertoire was sequenced with immunoSEQ multiplex PCR; TCRdb's copy has only in-frame clones and lacks some. In the table there are about 150,000 clones, 90% of which are singletons. The sample in question was peripheral blood, obtained on day 0 of AZD1222 vaccination. All receptors come from an adult in good health. The CDR3 runs from the conserved cysteine through the conserved F or W. The D gene is left open where the match is weak. Clone size, where shown, is once, few, many, or a class for clones that have expanded.

j_call	v_call	d_call	clone_size	cdr3_aa	cdr3_nt
TRBJ2-1	TRBV6-5	NA	NA	CASRQGTLGQFF	TGTGCCAGCAGGCAAGGGACTTTGGGGCAGTTCTTC
TRBJ2-4	TRBV7-2	TRBD2	NA	CASSGGLAVNIQYF	TGTGCCAGCAGCGGAGGACTAGCGGTAAACATTCAGTACTTC
TRBJ1-3	TRBV5-6	NA	NA	CASTLHPGRASGNTIYF	TGTGCCAGCACCCTTCACCCGGGTAGGGCGAGTGGAAACACCATATATTTT
TRBJ1-2	TRBV10-3	NA	NA	CAILDASNYGYTF	TGTGCCATCCTGGACGCCTCTAACTATGGCTACACCTTC
TRBJ2-7	TRBV19	NA	once	CASSRGQKYEQYF	TGTGCCAGTAGTAGAGGACAGAAATACGAGCAGTACTTC
TRBJ1-1	TRBV5-4	NA	once	CASSLSGVRAEAFF	TGTGCCAGCAGCTTGAGTGGAGTGAGAGCTGAAGCTTTCTTT
TRBJ2-7	TRBV4-3	NA	once	CASARDSGYEQYF	TGCGCCAGCGCCCGGGATTCGGGCTACGAGCAGTACTTC
TRBJ2-3	TRBV24-1	NA	NA	CATSDLRGTDTQYF	TGTGCCACCAGTGATTTACGGGGGACAGATACGCAGTATTTT
TRBJ2-3	TRBV7-2	TRBD2	NA	CASSLHELAGAGTQYF	TGTGCCAGCAGCTTACACGAACTAGCGGGAGCCGGTACGCAGTATTTT
TRBJ2-1	TRBV20-1	TRBD2	NA	CSEREGHEQFF	TGCAGTGAGCGGGAGGGCCATGAGCAGTTCTTC
TRBJ2-7	TRBV5-5	NA	NA	CASSLELASYEQYF	TGTGCCAGCAGCTTGGAGCTAGCCTCCTACGAGCAGTACTTC
TRBJ2-7	TRBV10-3	TRBD1	few	CAISKRQGSHEQYF	TGTGCCATCAGTAAAAGACAGGGATCCCACGAGCAGTACTTC
TRBJ2-7	TRBV28	NA	NA	CATNPLKGSYEQYF	TGTGCCACCAATCCCCTGAAGGGTTCTTACGAGCAGTACTTC
TRBJ1-1	TRBV25-1	NA	NA	CASIGNTEAFF	TGTGCCAGCATTGGGAACACTGAAGCTTTCTTT
TRBJ2-1	TRBV4-1	NA	NA	CASRNIEGSSYNEQFF	TGCGCCAGCAGAAACATAGAGGGAAGCTCCTACAATGAGCAGTTCTTC
TRBJ2-7	TRBV7-2	TRBD1	NA	CASSRDRYYEQYF	TGTGCCAGCAGCAGGGACAGATATTACGAGCAGTACTTC
TRBJ2-3	TRBV2	NA	NA	CASSEKRITDTQYF	TGTGCCAGCAGTGAAAAGAGAATCACAGATACGCAGTATTTT
TRBJ2-1	TRBV24-1	NA	NA	CATSDLPSSNEQFF	TGTGCCACCAGTGATCTTCCTAGCAGCAATGAGCAGTTCTTC
TRBJ2-7	TRBV4-1	TRBD2	NA	CASSQEVLAGVPYEQYF	TGCGCCAGCAGCCAAGAAGTTCTAGCGGGAGTACCCTACGAGCAGTACTTC
TRBJ2-3	TRBV18	TRBD2	NA	CASSPPRLLAGAGGDTQYF	TGTGCCAGCTCACCACCGAGACTACTAGCGGGGGCTGGCGGGGATACGCAGTATTTT
TRBJ2-1	TRBV18	NA	NA	CASSLGLSSYNEQFF	TGTGCCAGCTCACTAGGACTAAGCTCCTACAATGAGCAGTTCTTC
TRBJ1-3	TRBV3-1/TRBV3-2	NA	NA	CASSQVAFSGNTIYF	TGTGCCAGCAGCCAAGTGGCGTTCTCTGGAAACACCATATATTTT
TRBJ1-4	TRBV20-1	NA	NA	CSASRHDNEKLFF	TGCAGTGCTAGTCGTCATGATAATGAAAAACTGTTTTTT
TRBJ1-2	TRBV28	NA	NA	CASSLQGFYGYTF	TGTGCCAGCAGTTTACAGGGCTTCTATGGCTACACCTTC
TRBJ2-7	TRBV2	TRBD1	NA	CASSRPRQGAYEQYF	TGTGCCAGCAGTCGACCTAGACAGGGGGCCTACGAGCAGTACTTC
TRBJ2-1	TRBV24-1	TRBD2	NA	CATSDHGAGGRYNEQFF	TGTGCCACCAGTGACCATGGGGCGGGAGGGCGATACAATGAGCAGTTCTTC
TRBJ2-1	TRBV7-2	TRBD2	NA	CASSQYSGSEFF	TGTGCCAGCAGCCAGTATAGCGGGAGCGAGTTCTTC
TRBJ2-5	TRBV4-1	NA	NA	CASSHIRETQYF	TGCGCCAGCAGCCACATAAGAGAGACCCAGTACTTC
TRBJ1-1	TRBV6-6	NA	NA	CASILNRGNTEAFF	TGTGCCAGCATCCTGAATAGGGGGAACACTGAAGCTTTCTTT
TRBJ2-1	TRBV5-6	NA	NA	CASSFWEYNEQFF	TGTGCCAGCAGCTTTTGGGAATACAATGAGCAGTTCTTC
TRBJ2-5	TRBV25-1	NA	NA	CASSESTDRETQYF	TGTGCCAGCAGTGAATCTACGGATAGAGAGACCCAGTACTTC
TRBJ2-2	TRBV5-4	TRBD2	few	CASSPGLPRGTGELFF	TGTGCCAGCAGCCCGGGACTACCTCGAGGCACCGGGGAGCTGTTTTTT
TRBJ1-5	TRBV2	NA	NA	CASSPDSNQPQHF	TGTGCCAGCAGTCCGGATAGCAATCAGCCCCAGCATTTT
TRBJ2-1	TRBV4-3	NA	NA	CASSQDVESYNEQFF	TGCGCCAGCAGCCAAGATGTAGAGTCCTACAATGAGCAGTTCTTC
TRBJ2-3	TRBV4-1	TRBD2	NA	CASSQDLAGGPLDTQYF	TGCGCCAGCAGCCAAGATCTAGCGGGAGGGCCTTTGGATACGCAGTATTTT
TRBJ2-7	TRBV4-2	NA	NA	CASSLLTDGAYEQYF	TGTGCCAGCAGCCTATTGACAGATGGCGCCTACGAGCAGTACTTC
TRBJ1-5	TRBV5-6	NA	NA	CASSLGEAGPQHF	TGTGCCAGCAGCTTGGGCGAGGCCGGCCCCCAGCATTTT
TRBJ1-6	TRBV28	NA	NA	CASSSTPASGSPLHF	TGTGCCAGCAGTTCTACGCCAGCAAGTGGTTCACCCCTCCACTTT
TRBJ2-3	TRBV24-1	NA	NA	CATSAPTDTQYF	TGTGCCACCTCAGCCCCCACAGATACGCAGTATTTT
TRBJ2-3	TRBV9	NA	NA	CASTTRGGNTDTQYF	TGTGCCAGCACCACCCGAGGGGGGAACACAGATACGCAGTATTTT
TRBJ1-2	TRBV7-9	TRBD1	once	CASSEGGRTGNYGYTF	TGTGCCAGCAGCGAAGGGGGCCGGACAGGGAACTATGGCTACACCTTC
TRBJ2-5	TRBV19	NA	NA	CASSPLGGRQETQYF	TGTGCCAGTAGCCCTTTGGGGGGCCGCCAAGAGACCCAGTACTTC
TRBJ1-1	TRBV7-8	NA	NA	CASSPTFSGHTEAFF	TGTGCCAGCAGCCCTACTTTTTCGGGACATACTGAAGCTTTCTTT
TRBJ1-5	TRBV6-5	NA	NA	CASSYRQGNQPQHF	TGTGCCAGCAGTTACAGGCAGGGGAATCAGCCCCAGCATTTT
TRBJ2-2	TRBV5-4	NA	NA	CASSAGPLNTGELFF	TGTGCCAGCAGTGCAGGGCCGTTGAACACCGGGGAGCTGTTTTTT
TRBJ1-2	TRBV28	NA	NA	CASSLKGDGYTF	TGTGCCAGCAGTTTAAAAGGGGATGGCTACACCTTC
TRBJ1-2	TRBV14	NA	NA	CASSQGASRGYGYTF	TGTGCCAGCAGCCAAGGGGCCAGTAGGGGGTATGGCTACACCTTC
TRBJ1-1	TRBV30	NA	NA	CAWSDGIEAFF	TGTGCCTGGAGTGATGGGATTGAAGCTTTCTTT
TRBJ1-2	TRBV27	TRBD1	NA	CASSLGQGLTHGYTF	TGTGCCAGCAGTTTAGGACAGGGGTTAACCCATGGCTACACCTTC
TRBJ2-1	TRBV6-5	NA	NA	CASSYSADYNEQFF	TGTGCCAGCAGTTACTCAGCGGATTACAATGAGCAGTTCTTC
TRBJ2-5	TRBV4-2	TRBD2	NA	CASSQGGGRVETQYF	TGTGCCAGCAGCCAAGGGGGCGGGAGGGTGGAGACCCAGTACTTC
TRBJ1-2	TRBV3-1/TRBV3-2	NA	NA	CASSPDGNYGYTF	TGTGCCAGCAGCCCAGACGGGAACTATGGCTACACCTTC
TRBJ1-5	TRBV6-2/TRBV6-3	TRBD1	NA	CASSRTGGPNQPQHF	TGTGCCAGCAGCCGGACAGGGGGTCCCAATCAGCCCCAGCATTTT
TRBJ2-1	TRBV11-3	TRBD1	NA	CASSLVGQTNNEQFF	TGTGCCAGCAGCTTAGTGGGACAGACTAACAATGAGCAGTTCTTC
TRBJ2-5	TRBV18	TRBD1	once	CASSPGTGGDETQYF	TGTGCCAGCTCACCCGGGACAGGGGGCGATGAGACCCAGTACTTC